This TCR beta chain comes out of a study of human T cells and chemical hapten exposure. Study-level information: In the sensitization step, 2% DPC was placed on about 2 cm by about 2 cm of upper inner arm skin. Diphenylcyclopropenone, dosed weekly to the scalp, was given to patients throughout the approximately 25-week study. How much TCR each sample yielded varied, mostly because pooled library volumes differed slightly. Study-wide points: In comparison with controls, expanded TCRs gave rise to a significantly larger number of large CDR3 similarity clusters.

MiXCR, applied by TCRdb to the RACE reads, yields one record per CDR3 protein. The sample shows approximately 71,000 distinct CDR3 sequences, over 8.5% of them seen only once. The CDR3 loop spans 16 amino acids. CDR1 and CDR2 from the germline V gene are MDHEN and SYDVKM. J was trimmed by 4 bases and V by 4 bases; bases with no gene match: 10. In this sample, this clonotype turned up a few times. Its antigen is undetermined. Time point specified: patch test 3, about 24 weeks after DPC sensitization. As for treatment: therapeutic diphenylcyclopropenone sensitization with weekly scalp DPC. This rearrangement joins TRBV28 to TRBJ1-2, with TRBD1 matching over 9 bases. Source: whole blood, taken in connection with sensitization to the hapten diphenylcyclopropenone (DPC). The TCR comes from a woman aged 45-60 years with alopecia areata. Some clones in this sample may be carry-over from other donors' samples. Here the CDR3 DNA reads TGTGCCAGCAGTTCGGAGACAGGGGGAAACACCTATGGCTACACCTTC. Its translation is CASSSETGGNTYGYTF.